These 25 T cell receptor beta chains were all obtained from the same sample, sequenced in a study of shared clonotypes between healthy human individuals. The data were produced by immunoSEQ multiplex PCR, yet TCRdb's version contains in-frame clones alone and is incomplete. The sample contains 500,000 to 550,000 clones, approximately 95% of which appear only once. The source material was naive CD4+ T cells sorted from blood. Subset of the sample: CD45RA+ positively selected. These receptors were obtained from a woman under 40 in good health.

The chain joins TRBV5-4 to TRBJ2-7; D unclear. The V and J ends lost 0 bases and 3 bases respectively, with 10 bases between them. CDR1 SGHNT and CDR2 YYREEE come from the germline V gene (reference sequence). The CDR3 sequence is 14 residues long. CDR3 coding DNA: TGTGCCAGCAGCTTGGGCGCATCCCGCTACGAGCAGTACTTC. Translated, it gives CASSLGASRYEQYF.

The CDR3 is CASRAPGPGYNEQFF. The CDR3 DNA is TGTGCCAGTAGGGCCCCCGGGCCTGGGTACAATGAGCAGTTCTTC. The V and J genes are TRBV19 and TRBJ2-1; D unresolved. The V end lost 6 bases, the J end lost 4 bases, and 16 bases lay between the germline ends. The CDR3 is 15 residues long. Germline V lookup: CDR1 LNHDA, CDR2 SQIVND (reference sequence).

This clone was detected only once. The rearrangement joins TRBV6-4 to TRBJ2-6, with 8 bases matching TRBD2. This CDR3 has 16 residues. Germline CDR1 reads MRHNA; CDR2 reads SNTAGT. J gave up 2 bases and V 4 bases, and 4 bases lay outside the gene matches. Here the CDR3 reads CASSAGGAPGANVLTF. The CDR3 DNA reads as TGTGCCAGCAGTGCGGGGGGGGCCCCTGGGGCCAACGTCCTGACTTTC.

In this sample, this clone turned up once. The chain couples TRBV11-2 to TRBJ2-7; 9 nucleotides match TRBD2. This CDR3 is built from 18 residues. J was trimmed by 3 bases and V by 3 bases; bases with no gene match: 15. In germline, CDR1 is SGHAT, CDR2 FQNNGV. This chain's CDR3 is CASSFNDVAGGISYEQYF. The CDR3 DNA sequence: TGTGCCAGCAGCTTTAATGACGTCGCGGGAGGGATTAGCTACGAGCAGTACTTC.

This chain links TRBV2 with TRBJ1-2; 9 bases map to TRBD1. V shed 6 bases, J shed 5 bases, and the junction held 7 bases outside the gene matches. CDR1 SNHLY and CDR2 FYNNEI come from the germline V gene. The CDR3 sequence is 14 residues long. CDR3 protein: CASSGGTGTYGYTF. DNA for the CDR3: TGTGCCAGCAGCGGGGGGACAGGGACATATGGCTACACCTTC.

This CDR3 reads CAISDNKREQFF. The CDR3, as DNA: TGTGCCATCTCGGACAATAAGCGGGAGCAGTTCTTC. The chain recombines TRBV19 with TRBJ2-1, with D perhaps matching TRBD1 or TRBD2 (5 bases each). V shed 10 bases and J shed 10 bases, with 17 bases lying between them. Germline V gives CDR1 LNHDA, CDR2 SQIVND (reference sequence). This CDR3 comprises 12 residues.

The V and J genes are TRBV12-5 and TRBJ2-7, with D uncertain. The CDR3 is 15 residues long. The ends were cut back, 0 bases at V and 2 bases at J, with 11 bases in the middle. Germline loops: CDR1 LGHNT, CDR2 FRNRAP. This CDR3 reads CASGLVWVGPYEQYF. CDR3 bases: TGTGCTAGTGGTTTGGTATGGGTCGGCCCCTACGAGCAGTACTTC.

The CDR3 nucleotides are TGTGCCAGCAGCTTGGAGGGGGCGCGGGGCCAGCCCCAGCATTTT. Its protein is CASSLEGARGQPQHF. The chain carries TRBV5-5 and TRBJ1-5, with TRBD1 matching over 7 bases. Trimming took 0 bases from V and 7 from J; bases not matched to a gene: 7. The CDR3 runs to 15 residues. CDR1 is SGHKS, CDR2 YYEKEE, per germline (reference sequence).

The chain joins TRBV10-2 to TRBJ2-7; 11 bases are shared with TRBD2. The CDR3 is 16 amino acids. Germline CDR1 WSHSY, CDR2 SAAADI. With V trimmed by 2 bases and J by 3 bases, 6 bases remained unmatched. CDR3 in DNA: TGCGCCAGCAGTGAGCCGGGACTAGCGGCATACTACGAGCAGTACTTC. Its protein product is CASSEPGLAAYYEQYF.

V usage is TRBV28 and J usage is TRBJ1-4; D is unclear. The germline CDR1 and CDR2 sequences are MDHEN and SYDVKM. The CDR3 has 13 amino acids. The V end lost 5 bases, the J end lost 5 bases, and 9 bases lay between the germline ends. Written as DNA, the CDR3 is TGTGCCAGCAGTAGGGCAGAAAATGAAAAACTGTTTTTT. Translated: CASSRAENEKLFF.

The chain carries TRBV7-9 and TRBJ2-5; TRBD2 matches at 8 bases. Germline CDR1 SEHNR, CDR2 FQNEAQ (reference sequence). After removal of 8 bases from V and 2 bases from J, the junction contained 7 bases not matched to a gene. The CDR3 spans 14 residues. The DNA for the CDR3 is TGTGCCAGCCAAGCGGGAGTGGGACAAGAGACCCAGTACTTC. It specifies CASQAGVGQETQYF.

The table lists this clone with a few counts. The chain recombines TRBV10-3 with TRBJ1-4; D might be TRBD1 (5 bases). The V and J ends lost 6 bases and 3 bases respectively, with 8 bases between them. The CDR3 consists of 13 residues. From germline, CDR1 is ENHRY and CDR2 SYGVKD. The CDR3 coding sequence is TGTGCCATCAGCTCGGGACCTAATGAAAAACTGTTTTTT. This translates into CAISSGPNEKLFF.

The chain has TRBV5-4 and TRBJ2-5; 9 nucleotides match TRBD2. J gave up 3 bases and V 0 bases, and 3 bases lay outside the gene matches. Germline loops: CDR1 SGHNT, CDR2 YYREEE (reference sequence). This CDR3 is 15 amino acids long. In nucleotides, the CDR3 is TGTGCCAGCAGCTTGGTCCTAGCGGGAAAAGAGACCCAGTACTTC. Its translation: CASSLVLAGKETQYF.

The gene calls are TRBV7-8 and TRBJ2-7, with a possible D match to TRBD2 (5 bases). The V end lost 7 bases, the J end lost 0 bases, and 10 bases lay between the germline ends. Germline values: CDR1 SGHVS, CDR2 FQNEAQ. This CDR3 comprises 13 residues. This CDR3 is CASIPSSSYEQYF. The CDR3 coding sequence is TGTGCCAGCATCCCTAGCAGCTCCTACGAGCAGTACTTC.

In DNA, the CDR3 is TGTGCCAGCAGCTTAGGCCTACTTAACTACGAGCAGTACTTC. Its protein product is CASSLGLLNYEQYF. The chain carries TRBV7-8 and TRBJ2-7; D unresolved. The CDR3 length is 14 residues. V was shortened by 1 base and J by 3 bases, with 10 bases between the two germline ends. In germline, CDR1 is SGHVS, CDR2 FQNEAQ.

This chain links TRBV5-1 with TRBJ2-1; possible D gene TRBD1, 5 bases. From germline, CDR1 is SGHRS and CDR2 YFSETQ. This CDR3 contains 15 residues. V was clipped by 0 bases and J by 10 bases, with 17 bases between them. CDR3 DNA sequence: TGCGCCAGCAGCTTGGGCCAGGGTCTAACCCTAGAGCAGTTCTTC. Translation gives CASSLGQGLTLEQFF.

The table lists this clone with a count of one. The V and J genes are TRBV6-6 and TRBJ1-2, with 9 bases that match TRBD1. The V and J ends lost 5 bases and 7 bases, in that order; junction bases with no gene match: 11. The CDR3 spans 15 residues. Germline V gene sequence: CDR1 MNHNY, CDR2 SVGAGI (reference sequence). CDR3 loop: CASSHDRGTPVGYTF. DNA of the CDR3: TGTGCCAGCAGTCATGACAGGGGGACACCTGTTGGCTACACCTTC.

V gene TRBV28 combines with J gene TRBJ1-5; the D gene is possibly TRBD1 (6 bases). Between the trimmed V and J ends, which lost 5 bases and 0 bases, there was a span of 11 bases. The CDR3 is made up of 15 amino acids. Looked up from germline, CDR1 is MDHEN and CDR2 is SYDVKM. CDR3 sequence: CASSPGHYSNQPQHF. For the CDR3, the DNA is TGTGCCAGCAGTCCGGGACACTATAGCAATCAGCCCCAGCATTTT.

This clone was recorded once. V and J are TRBV11-3 and TRBJ1-1; D ambiguous. Trimming stripped 2 bases from V and 1 base from J, with 11 bases between. This CDR3 spans 15 amino acids. Germline V gene lookup returns CDR1 SGHNT and CDR2 YENEEA. This CDR3 reads CASSLNDASNTEAFF. Written as DNA, the CDR3 is TGTGCCAGCAGCTTAAACGACGCCTCGAACACTGAAGCTTTCTTT.

The rearrangement joins TRBV6-5 to TRBJ2-7, with 10 bases that match TRBD1. The CDR3 extends over 15 amino acids. Germline values: CDR1 MNHEY, CDR2 SVGAGI. V dropped 5 bases and J dropped 5; count of bases not matched to a gene: 9. CDR3 sequence reads: CASSLNRDRGHEQYF. DNA of the CDR3: TGTGCCAGCAGTCTCAACCGGGACAGGGGCCACGAGCAGTACTTC.

This chain connects TRBV19 to TRBJ2-3, with TRBD2 identical over 11 bases. CDR1 is LNHDA and CDR2 is SQIVND in the germline V gene (reference sequence). V lost 3 bases to trimming and J lost 3 bases; unmatched junction nucleotides: 8. This CDR3 has 17 amino acids. The CDR3 DNA follows: TGTGCCAGTAGTATCGGAGCTAGCGGGAGGTGGACAGATACGCAGTATTTT. It is translated as CASSIGASGRWTDTQYF.

The chain joins TRBV25-1 to TRBJ1-4, with 10 bases identical to TRBD1. The ends lost 6 bases at V and 12 bases at J; junction bases unmatched: 10. Germline V lookup: CDR1 MGHDK, CDR2 SYGVNS. The CDR3 extends over 14 amino acids. This CDR3 is CASSRTGGTGELFF. DNA for the CDR3: TGTGCCAGCAGCCGGACAGGGGGGACTGGGGAACTGTTTTTT.

The chain couples TRBV4-2 to TRBJ1-2, with 10 nucleotides matching TRBD1. J gave up 8 bases and V 0 bases, and 6 bases lay outside the gene matches. CDR1 LGHNA and CDR2 YNFKEQ come from the germline V gene. The CDR3 runs 15 residues. Here the CDR3 reads CASSQEAGTGDGYTF. CDR3 sequence (DNA): TGTGCCAGCAGCCAAGAGGCCGGGACAGGGGACGGCTACACCTTC.

CDR3 bases: TGTGCCAGCAGTGATCGGTTGTGGGGACAGGGGCACAATGAGCAGTTCTTC. Translation: CASSDRLWGQGHNEQFF. The rearrangement uses TRBV2 and TRBJ2-1; TRBD1 aligns across 10 bases. This CDR3 is built from 17 residues. Per germline, CDR1 SNHLY and CDR2 FYNNEI. V was clipped by 3 bases and J by 5 bases; unmatched bases: 10.

The chain has TRBV2 and TRBJ2-1; the D gene is possibly TRBD2 (6 bases). Trimming pared 6 bases from V and 9 bases from J, leaving 21 bases between. Germline V CDR1 and CDR2: SNHLY, FYNNEI. The CDR3 sequence is 15 residues long. In DNA, the CDR3 is TGTGCCAGCAGCACCGGGACTTCCCTGATGGGTGAGCAGTTCTTC. It is translated as CASSTGTSLMGEQFF.